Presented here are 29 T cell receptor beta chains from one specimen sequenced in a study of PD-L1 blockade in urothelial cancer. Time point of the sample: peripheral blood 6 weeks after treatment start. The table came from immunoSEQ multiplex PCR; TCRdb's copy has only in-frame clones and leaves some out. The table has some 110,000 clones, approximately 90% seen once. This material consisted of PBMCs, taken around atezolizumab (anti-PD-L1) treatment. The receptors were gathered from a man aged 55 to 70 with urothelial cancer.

For the CDR3, the DNA is TGTGCCAGCAGCCGTAGCGGGGCCGGGGGGAATACGCAGTATTTT. Amino acids: CASSRSGAGGNTQYF. The chain recombines TRBV5-6 with TRBJ2-3, with 8 bases that match TRBD2. J gave up 7 bases and V 4 bases, and 11 bases lay outside the gene matches. From germline, CDR1 is SGHDT and CDR2 YYEEEE. The CDR3 has 15 amino acids.

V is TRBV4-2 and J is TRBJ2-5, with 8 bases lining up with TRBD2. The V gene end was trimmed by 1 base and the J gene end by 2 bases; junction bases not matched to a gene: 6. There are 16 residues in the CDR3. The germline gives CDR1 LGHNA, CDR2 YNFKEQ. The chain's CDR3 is CASSQGRAGGQETQYF. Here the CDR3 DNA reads TGTGCCAGCAGCCAAGGCCGGGCGGGGGGACAAGAGACCCAGTACTTC.

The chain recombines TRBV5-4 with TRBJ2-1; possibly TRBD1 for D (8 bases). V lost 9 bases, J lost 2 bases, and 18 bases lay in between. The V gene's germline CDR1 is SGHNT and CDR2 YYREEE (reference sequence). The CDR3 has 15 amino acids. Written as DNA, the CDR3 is TGTGCCACAGGGGGGGGGACAGGTACCTACAATGAGCAGTTCTTC. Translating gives CATGGGTGTYNEQFF.

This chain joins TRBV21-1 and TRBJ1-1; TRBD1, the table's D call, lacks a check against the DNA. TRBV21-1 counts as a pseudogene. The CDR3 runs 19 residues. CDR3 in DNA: TGTGCCAGCAGCACGGGACAGGGGGCGATTTTTTTGGCTACCGCTGAAGCTTTCTTT. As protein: CASSTGQGAIFLATAEAFF.

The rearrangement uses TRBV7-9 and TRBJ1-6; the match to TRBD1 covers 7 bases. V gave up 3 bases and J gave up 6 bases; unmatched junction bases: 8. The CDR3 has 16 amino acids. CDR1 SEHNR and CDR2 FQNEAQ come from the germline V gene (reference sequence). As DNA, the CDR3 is TGTGCCAGCAGCTTGCAAAAGGGGGCGTTTAATTCACCCCTCCACTTT. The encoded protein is CASSLQKGAFNSPLHF.

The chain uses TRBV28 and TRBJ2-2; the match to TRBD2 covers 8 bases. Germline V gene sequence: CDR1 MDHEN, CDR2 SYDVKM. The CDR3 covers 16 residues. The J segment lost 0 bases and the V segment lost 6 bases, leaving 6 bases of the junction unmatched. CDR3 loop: CASSRPTSANTGELFF. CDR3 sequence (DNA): TGTGCCAGCAGCCGTCCGACTAGCGCGAACACCGGGGAGCTGTTTTTT. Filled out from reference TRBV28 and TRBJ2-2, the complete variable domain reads DVKVTQSSRYLVKRTGEKVFLECVQDMDHENMFWYRQDPGLGLRLIYFSYDVKMKEKGDIPEGYSVSREKKERFSLILESASTNQTSMYLCASSRPTSANTGELFFGEGSRLTVL.

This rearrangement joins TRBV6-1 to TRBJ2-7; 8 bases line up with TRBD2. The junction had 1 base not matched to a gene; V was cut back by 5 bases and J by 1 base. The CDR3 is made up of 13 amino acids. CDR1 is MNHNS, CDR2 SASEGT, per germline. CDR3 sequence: CASSRGGSYEQYF. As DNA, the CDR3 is TGTGCCAGCAGTCGCGGGGGGTCCTACGAGCAGTACTTC.

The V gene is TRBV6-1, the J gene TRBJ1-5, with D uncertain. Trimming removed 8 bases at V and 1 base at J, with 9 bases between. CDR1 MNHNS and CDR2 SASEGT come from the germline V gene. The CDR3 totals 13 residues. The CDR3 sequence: CASGGNSNQPQHF. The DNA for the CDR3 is TGTGCCAGCGGCGGGAACAGCAATCAGCCCCAGCATTTT.

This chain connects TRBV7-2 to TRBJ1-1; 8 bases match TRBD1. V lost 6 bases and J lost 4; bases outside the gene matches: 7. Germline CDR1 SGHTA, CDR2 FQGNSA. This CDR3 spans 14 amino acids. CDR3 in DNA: TGTGCCAGCAGTAAAAGGGGACAGGCCACTGAAGCTTTCTTT. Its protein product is CASSKRGQATEAFF.

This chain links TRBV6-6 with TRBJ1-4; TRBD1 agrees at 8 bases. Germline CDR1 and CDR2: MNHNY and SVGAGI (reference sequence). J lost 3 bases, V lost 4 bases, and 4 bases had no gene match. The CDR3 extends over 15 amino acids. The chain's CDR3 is CASSSQGASNEKLFF. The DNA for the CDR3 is TGTGCCAGCAGTTCTCAGGGGGCATCTAATGAAAAACTGTTTTTT.

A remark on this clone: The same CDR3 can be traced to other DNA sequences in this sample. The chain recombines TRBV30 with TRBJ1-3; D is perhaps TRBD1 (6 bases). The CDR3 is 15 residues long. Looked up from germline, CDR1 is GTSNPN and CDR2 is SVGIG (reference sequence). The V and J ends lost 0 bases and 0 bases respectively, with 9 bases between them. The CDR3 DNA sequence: TGTGCCTGGAGTGTTACAGGGAGCTCTGGAAACACCATATATTTT. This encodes CAWSVTGSSGNTIYF. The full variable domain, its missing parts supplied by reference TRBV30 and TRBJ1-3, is SQTIHQWPATLVQPVGSPLSLECTVEGTSNPNLYWYRQAAGRGLQLLFYSVGIGQISSEVPQNLSASRPQDRQFILSSKKLLLSDSGFYLCAWSVTGSSGNTIYFGEGSWLTVV.

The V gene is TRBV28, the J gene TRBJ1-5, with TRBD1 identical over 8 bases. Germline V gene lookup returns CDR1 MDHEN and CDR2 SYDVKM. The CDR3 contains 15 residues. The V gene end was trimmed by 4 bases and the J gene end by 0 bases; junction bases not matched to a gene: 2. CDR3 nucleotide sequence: TGTGCCAGCAGTTCGGGACAGGTTAGCAATCAGCCCCAGCATTTT. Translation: CASSSGQVSNQPQHF.

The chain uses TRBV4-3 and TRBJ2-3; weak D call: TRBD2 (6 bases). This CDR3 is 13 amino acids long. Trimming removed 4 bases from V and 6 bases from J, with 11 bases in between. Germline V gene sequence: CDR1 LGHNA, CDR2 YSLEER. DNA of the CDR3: TGCGCCAGCAGCCCCCGGGCGGGGGATACGCAGTATTTT. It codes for CASSPRAGDTQYF.

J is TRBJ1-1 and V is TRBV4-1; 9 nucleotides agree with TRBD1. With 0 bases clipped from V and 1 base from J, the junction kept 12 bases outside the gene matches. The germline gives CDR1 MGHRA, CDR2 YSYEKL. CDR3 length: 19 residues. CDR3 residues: CASSQDLGQGTLRNTEAFF. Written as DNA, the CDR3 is TGCGCCAGCAGCCAAGATTTAGGACAGGGGACCCTGCGGAACACTGAAGCTTTCTTT.

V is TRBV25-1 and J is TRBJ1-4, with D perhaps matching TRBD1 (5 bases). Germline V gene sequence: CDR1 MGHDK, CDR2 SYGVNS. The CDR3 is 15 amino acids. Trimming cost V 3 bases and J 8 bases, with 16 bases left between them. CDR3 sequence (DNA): TGTGCCAGCAGTGACCCCGGGAGGGGCTCAGAAAAACTGTTTTTT. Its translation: CASSDPGRGSEKLFF.

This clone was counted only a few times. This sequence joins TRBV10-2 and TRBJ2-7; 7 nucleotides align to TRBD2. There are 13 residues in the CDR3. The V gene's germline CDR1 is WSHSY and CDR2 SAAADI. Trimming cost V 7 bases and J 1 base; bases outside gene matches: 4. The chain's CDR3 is CASKPSGSYEQYF. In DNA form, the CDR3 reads TGCGCCAGCAAGCCTAGCGGATCCTACGAGCAGTACTTC.

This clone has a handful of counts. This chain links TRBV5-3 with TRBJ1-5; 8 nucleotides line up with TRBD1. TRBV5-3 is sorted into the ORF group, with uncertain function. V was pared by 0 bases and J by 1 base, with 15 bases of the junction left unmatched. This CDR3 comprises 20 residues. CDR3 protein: CARSLARGTGWNSSNQPQHF. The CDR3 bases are TGTGCCAGAAGCTTGGCCAGAGGGACAGGCTGGAATTCGAGCAATCAGCCCCAGCATTTT.

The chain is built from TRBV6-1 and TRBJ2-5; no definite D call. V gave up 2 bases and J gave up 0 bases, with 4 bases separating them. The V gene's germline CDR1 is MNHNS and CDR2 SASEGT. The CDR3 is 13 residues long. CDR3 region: CASSEFDQETQYF. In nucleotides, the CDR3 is TGTGCCAGCAGTGAATTCGACCAAGAGACCCAGTACTTC.

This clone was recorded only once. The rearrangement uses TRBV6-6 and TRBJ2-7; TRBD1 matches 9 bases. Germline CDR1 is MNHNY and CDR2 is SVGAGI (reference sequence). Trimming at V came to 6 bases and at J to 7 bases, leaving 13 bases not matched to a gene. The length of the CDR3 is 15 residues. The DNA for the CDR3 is TGTGCCAGCAGCTTACGACAGGGGGGAAGGGGTGAGCAGTACTTC. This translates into CASSLRQGGRGEQYF.

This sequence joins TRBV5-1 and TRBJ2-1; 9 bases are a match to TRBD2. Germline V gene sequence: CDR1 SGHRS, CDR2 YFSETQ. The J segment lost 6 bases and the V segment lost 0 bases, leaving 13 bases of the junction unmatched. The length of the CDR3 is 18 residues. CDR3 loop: CASSLVPGLAGGGNEQFF. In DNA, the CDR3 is TGCGCCAGCAGCTTGGTTCCAGGGTTGGCGGGAGGGGGCAATGAGCAGTTCTTC.

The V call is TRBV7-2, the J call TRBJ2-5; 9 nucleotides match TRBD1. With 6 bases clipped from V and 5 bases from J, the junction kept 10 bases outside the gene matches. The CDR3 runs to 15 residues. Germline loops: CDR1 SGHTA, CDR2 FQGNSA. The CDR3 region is CASSSRDRDLETQYF. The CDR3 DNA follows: TGTGCCAGCAGTTCGCGGGACAGGGATTTGGAGACCCAGTACTTC.

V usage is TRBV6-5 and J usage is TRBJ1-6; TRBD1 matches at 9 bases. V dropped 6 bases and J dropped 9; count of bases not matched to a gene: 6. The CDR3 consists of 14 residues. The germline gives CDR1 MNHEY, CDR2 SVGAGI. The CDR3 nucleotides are TGTGCCAGCAGGGGACAGGGCGTGAGTTCACCCCTCCACTTT. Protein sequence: CASRGQGVSSPLHF.

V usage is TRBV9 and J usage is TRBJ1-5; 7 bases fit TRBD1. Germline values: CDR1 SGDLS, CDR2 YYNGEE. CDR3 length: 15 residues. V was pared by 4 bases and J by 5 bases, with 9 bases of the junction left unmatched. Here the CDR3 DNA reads TGTGCCAGCAGCCTGCCGGGACAGTCTCATCAGCCCCAGCATTTT. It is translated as CASSLPGQSHQPQHF.

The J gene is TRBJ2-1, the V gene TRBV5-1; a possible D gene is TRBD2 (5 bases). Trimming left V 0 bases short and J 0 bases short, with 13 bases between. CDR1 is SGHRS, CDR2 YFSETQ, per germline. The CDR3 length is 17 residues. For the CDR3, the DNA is TGCGCCAGCAGCTTGGTGCTCGCTAGCACCTCCTACAATGAGCAGTTCTTC. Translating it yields CASSLVLASTSYNEQFF.

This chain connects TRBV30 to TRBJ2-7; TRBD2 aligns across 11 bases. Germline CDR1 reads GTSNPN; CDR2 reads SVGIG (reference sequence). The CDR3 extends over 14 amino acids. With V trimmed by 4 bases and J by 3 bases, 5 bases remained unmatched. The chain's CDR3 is CAWIRLAGLYEQYF. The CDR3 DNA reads TGTGCCTGGATTAGACTAGCGGGGCTCTACGAGCAGTACTTC. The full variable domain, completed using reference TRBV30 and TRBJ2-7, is SQTIHQWPATLVQPVGSPLSLECTVEGTSNPNLYWYRQAAGRGLQLLFYSVGIGQISSEVPQNLSASRPQDRQFILSSKKLLLSDSGFYLCAWIRLAGLYEQYFGPGTRLTVT.

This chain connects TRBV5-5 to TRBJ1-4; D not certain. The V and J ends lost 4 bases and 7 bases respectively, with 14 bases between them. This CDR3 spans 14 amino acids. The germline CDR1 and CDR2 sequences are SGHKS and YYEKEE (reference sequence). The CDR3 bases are TGTGCCAGCAGCCCCTCGATCCGGTCTGAAAAACTGTTTTTT. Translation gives CASSPSIRSEKLFF.

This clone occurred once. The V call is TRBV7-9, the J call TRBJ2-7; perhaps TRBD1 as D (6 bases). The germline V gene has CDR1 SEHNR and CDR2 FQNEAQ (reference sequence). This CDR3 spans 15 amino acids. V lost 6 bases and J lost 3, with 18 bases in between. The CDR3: CASSPGARANYEQYF. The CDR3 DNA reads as TGTGCCAGCAGTCCAGGGGCCCGGGCGAACTACGAGCAGTACTTC.

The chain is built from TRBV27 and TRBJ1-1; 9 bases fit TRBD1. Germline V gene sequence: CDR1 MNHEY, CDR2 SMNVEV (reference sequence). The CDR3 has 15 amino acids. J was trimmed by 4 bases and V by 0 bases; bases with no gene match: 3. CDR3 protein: CASSLSQGAGTEAFF. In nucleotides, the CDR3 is TGTGCCAGCAGTTTATCACAGGGGGCCGGCACTGAAGCTTTCTTT.

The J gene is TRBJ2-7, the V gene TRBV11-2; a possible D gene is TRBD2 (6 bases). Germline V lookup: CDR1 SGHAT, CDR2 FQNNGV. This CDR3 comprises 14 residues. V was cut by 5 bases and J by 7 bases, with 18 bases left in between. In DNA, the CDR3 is TGTGCCAGCAGCACCCCCACCGGGGCGGGAGAGCAGTACTTC. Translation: CASSTPTGAGEQYF.